Below are 5 T cell receptor beta chains sequenced from a single sample in a study of CD8 T cells in Susac syndrome. RNA, at about 0.45 to 1 ug, was reverse transcribed with random hexamers. One entry per CDR3 protein results from TCRdb running MiXCR on the immunoSEQ multiplex PCR reads. The repertoire holds around 270,000 distinct CDR3 sequences, with 75% to 85% as singletons. The sample comprised CD8+ T cells from PBMCs. The receptors originated from a human donor with multiple sclerosis.

The rearrangement uses TRBV7-2 and TRBJ1-5; 7 bases map to TRBD1. Per germline, CDR1 SGHTA and CDR2 FQGNSA. V shed 5 bases and J 0 bases; nucleotides not matched to a gene: 10. The CDR3 spans 17 residues. The CDR3 nucleotides read TGTGCCAGCAGCCGGGTTGGGACAGCTGATAGCAATCAGCCCCAGCATTTT. Its protein is CASSRVGTADSNQPQHF.

This clonotype has just one count. The gene calls are TRBV15 and TRBJ1-5, with no clear D. Germline loops: CDR1 LNHNV, CDR2 YYDKDF (reference sequence). The CDR3 totals 14 residues. V dropped 3 bases and J dropped 0 bases, with 6 bases sitting between them. The DNA of the CDR3 is TGTGCCACCAGCAGTGCTGATAGCAATCAGCCCCAGCATTTT. This encodes CATSSADSNQPQHF.

The rearrangement uses TRBV9 and TRBJ2-3; 13 bases map to TRBD2. The trim removed 4 bases at V and 1 base at J, leaving 9 bases unmatched. The length of the CDR3 is 18 residues. The germline V gene encodes CDR1 SGDLS and CDR2 YYNGEE. CDR3 in DNA: TGTGCCAGCAGCCTCAGGACTAGCGGGAGAGGAGGCACAGATACGCAGTATTTT. Residues: CASSLRTSGRGGTDTQYF. The whole variable domain, filled in from reference TRBV9 and TRBJ2-3, reads DSGVTQTPKHLITATGQRVTLRCSPRSGDLSVYWYQQSLDQGLQFLIQYYNGEERAKGNILERFSAQQFPDLHSELNLSSLELGDSALYFCASSLRTSGRGGTDTQYFGPGTRLTVL.

V and J are TRBV5-1 and TRBJ1-2; D is ambiguous. This CDR3 has 15 amino acids. V was clipped by 0 bases and J by 3 bases, with 12 bases between them. Looked up from germline, CDR1 is SGHRS and CDR2 is YFSETQ. The CDR3 region is CASSLGIDGYYGYTF. As DNA, the CDR3 is TGCGCCAGCAGCTTGGGAATTGACGGATACTATGGCTACACCTTC.

V gene TRBV10-3 combines with J gene TRBJ2-3; D call uncertain. V was cut by 11 bases and J by 0 bases, with 15 bases left in between. The CDR3 contains 14 residues. Germline CDR1 and CDR2: ENHRY and SYGVKD. This CDR3 is CAAQSEGSTDTQYF. The DNA for the CDR3 is TGTGCCGCTCAAAGCGAAGGGAGCACAGATACGCAGTATTTT.